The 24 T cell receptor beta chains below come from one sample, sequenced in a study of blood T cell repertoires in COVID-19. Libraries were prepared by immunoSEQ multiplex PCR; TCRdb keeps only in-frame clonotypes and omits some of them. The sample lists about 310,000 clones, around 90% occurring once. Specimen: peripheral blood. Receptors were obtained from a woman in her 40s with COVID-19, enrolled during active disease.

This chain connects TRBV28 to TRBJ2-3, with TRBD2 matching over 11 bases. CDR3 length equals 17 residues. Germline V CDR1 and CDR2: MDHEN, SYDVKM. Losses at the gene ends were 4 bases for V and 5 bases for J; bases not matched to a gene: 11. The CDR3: CASSSGRLAGRGDTQYF. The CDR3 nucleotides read TGTGCCAGCAGTTCGGGTAGACTAGCGGGACGTGGAGATACGCAGTATTTT.

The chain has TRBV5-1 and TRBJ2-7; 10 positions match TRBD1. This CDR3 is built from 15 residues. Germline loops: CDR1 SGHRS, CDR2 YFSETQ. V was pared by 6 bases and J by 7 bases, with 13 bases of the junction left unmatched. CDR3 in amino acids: CASNTRDRGVGEQYF. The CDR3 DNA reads TGCGCCAGCAACACCCGGGACAGGGGCGTGGGGGAGCAGTACTTC.

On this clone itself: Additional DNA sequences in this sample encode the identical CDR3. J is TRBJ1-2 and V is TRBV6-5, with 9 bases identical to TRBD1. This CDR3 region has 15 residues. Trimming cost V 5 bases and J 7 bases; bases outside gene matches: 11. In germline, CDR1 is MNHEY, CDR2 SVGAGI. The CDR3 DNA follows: TGTGCCAGCAGTCACCGGGACAGGGTGGAGAGTGGCTACACCTTC. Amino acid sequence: CASSHRDRVESGYTF.

The CDR3 DNA sequence: TGTGCCAGCAGCCCAGGACTAGCGGGAGAAAACGAGCAGTACTTC. Encoded protein: CASSPGLAGENEQYF. This chain links TRBV7-8 with TRBJ2-7; the match to TRBD2 covers 13 bases. Trimming at V came to 5 bases and at J to 5 bases, leaving 6 bases not matched to a gene. The CDR3 sequence is 15 residues long. Germline CDR1 SGHVS, CDR2 FQNEAQ.

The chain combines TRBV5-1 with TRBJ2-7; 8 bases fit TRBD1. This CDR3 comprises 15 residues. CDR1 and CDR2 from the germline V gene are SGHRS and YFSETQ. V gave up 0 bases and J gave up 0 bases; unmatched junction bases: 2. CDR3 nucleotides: TGCGCCAGCAGCTTGGGACAGGGGAACTCCTACGAGCAGTACTTC. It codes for CASSLGQGNSYEQYF.

CDR3: CASNRVGYGYTF. CDR3 coding DNA: TGTGCCAGCAACCGGGTCGGGTACGGCTACACCTTC. The genes are TRBV12-3 or TRBV12-4 and TRBJ1-2, with unresolved D. Deletions cut 7 bases from V and 8 bases from J, with 14 bases between. The length of the CDR3 is 12 residues.

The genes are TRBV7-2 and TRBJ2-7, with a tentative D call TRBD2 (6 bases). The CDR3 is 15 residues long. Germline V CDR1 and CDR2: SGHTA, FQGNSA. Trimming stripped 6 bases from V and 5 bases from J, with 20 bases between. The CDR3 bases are TGTGCCAGCAGTCACTTAACTAGGGGCGGGAACGAGCAGTACTTC. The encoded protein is CASSHLTRGGNEQYF. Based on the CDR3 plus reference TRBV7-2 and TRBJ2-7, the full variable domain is GAGVSQSPSNKVTEKGKDVELRCDPISGHTALYWYRQSLGQGLEFLIYFQGNSAPDKSGLPSDRFSAERTGGSVSTLTIQRTQQEDSAVYLCASSHLTRGGNEQYFGPGTRLTVT.

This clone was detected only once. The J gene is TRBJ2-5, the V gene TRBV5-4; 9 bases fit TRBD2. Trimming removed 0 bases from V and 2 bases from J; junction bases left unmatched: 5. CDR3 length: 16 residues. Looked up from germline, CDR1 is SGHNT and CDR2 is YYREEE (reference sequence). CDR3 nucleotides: TGTGCCAGCAGCTTGGGCGGCGCGGGGGGGCAAGAGACCCAGTACTTC. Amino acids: CASSLGGAGGQETQYF.

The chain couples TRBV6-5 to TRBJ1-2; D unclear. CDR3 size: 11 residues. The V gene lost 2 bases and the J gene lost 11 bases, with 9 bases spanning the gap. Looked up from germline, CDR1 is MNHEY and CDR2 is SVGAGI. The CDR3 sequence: CASSYERSYTF. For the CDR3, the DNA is TGTGCCAGCAGTTACGAGCGAAGTTACACCTTC.

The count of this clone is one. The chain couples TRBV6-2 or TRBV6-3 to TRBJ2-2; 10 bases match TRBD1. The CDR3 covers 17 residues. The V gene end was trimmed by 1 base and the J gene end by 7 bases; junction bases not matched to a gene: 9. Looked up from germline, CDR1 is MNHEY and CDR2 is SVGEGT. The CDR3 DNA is TGTGCCAGCAGTTACTTCCCGGACAGGGGGTTAGTCGGGGAGCTGTTTTTT. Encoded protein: CASSYFPDRGLVGELFF.

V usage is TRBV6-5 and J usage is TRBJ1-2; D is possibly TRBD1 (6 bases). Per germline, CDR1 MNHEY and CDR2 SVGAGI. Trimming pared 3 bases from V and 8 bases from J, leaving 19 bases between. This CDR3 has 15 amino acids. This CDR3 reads CASSYHNKDRRGYTF. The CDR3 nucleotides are TGTGCCAGCAGTTATCATAATAAGGACAGAAGGGGCTACACCTTC.

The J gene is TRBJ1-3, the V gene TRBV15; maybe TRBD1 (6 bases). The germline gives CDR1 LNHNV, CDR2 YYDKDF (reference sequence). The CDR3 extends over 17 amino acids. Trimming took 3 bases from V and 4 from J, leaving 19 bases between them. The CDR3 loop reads CATSSLTGLTGGNTIYF. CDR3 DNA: TGTGCCACCAGCAGCCTGACAGGCCTCACGGGGGGAAACACCATATATTTT.

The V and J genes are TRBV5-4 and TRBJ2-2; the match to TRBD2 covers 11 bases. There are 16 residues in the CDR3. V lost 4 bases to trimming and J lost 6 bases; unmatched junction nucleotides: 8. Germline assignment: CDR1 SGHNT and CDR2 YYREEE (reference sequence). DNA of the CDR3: TGTGCCAGCAGCACCGTAGCGGGAGGGCCGGCCGGGGAGCTGTTTTTT. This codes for CASSTVAGGPAGELFF.

CDR3: CASSLGPTTDTQYF. CDR3 sequence (DNA): TGTGCCAGCAGTTTAGGGCCAACCACAGATACGCAGTATTTT. The rearrangement joins TRBV28 to TRBJ2-3; D is unclear. This CDR3 spans 14 amino acids. Germline lookup yields CDR1 MDHEN and CDR2 SYDVKM. The V and J ends lost 2 bases and 2 bases respectively, with 8 bases between them.

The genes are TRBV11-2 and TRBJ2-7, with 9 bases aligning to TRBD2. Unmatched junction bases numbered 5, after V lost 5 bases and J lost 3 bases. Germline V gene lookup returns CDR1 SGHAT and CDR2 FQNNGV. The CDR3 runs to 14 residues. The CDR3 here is CASSLQLAGYEQYF. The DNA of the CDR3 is TGTGCCAGCAGCCTACAACTAGCGGGCTACGAGCAGTACTTC.

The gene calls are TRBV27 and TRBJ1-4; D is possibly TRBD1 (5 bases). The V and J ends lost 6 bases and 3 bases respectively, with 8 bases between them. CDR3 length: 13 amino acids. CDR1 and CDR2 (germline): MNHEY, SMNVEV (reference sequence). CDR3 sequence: CASSRAANEKLFF. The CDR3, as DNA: TGTGCCAGCAGCAGGGCGGCTAATGAAAAACTGTTTTTT.

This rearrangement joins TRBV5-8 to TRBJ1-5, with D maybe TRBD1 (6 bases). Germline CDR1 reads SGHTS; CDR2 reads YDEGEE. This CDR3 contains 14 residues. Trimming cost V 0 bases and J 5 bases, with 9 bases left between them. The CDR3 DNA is TGTGCCAGCAGCTTGGGTCAGGGGTATCAGCCCCAGCATTTT. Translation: CASSLGQGYQPQHF.

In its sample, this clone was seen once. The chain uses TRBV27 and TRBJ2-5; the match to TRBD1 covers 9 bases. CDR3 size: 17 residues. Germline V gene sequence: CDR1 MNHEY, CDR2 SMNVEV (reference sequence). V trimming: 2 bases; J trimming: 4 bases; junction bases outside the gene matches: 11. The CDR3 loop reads CASSLGAGTGKLETQYF. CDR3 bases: TGTGCCAGCAGTTTAGGGGCCGGGACAGGGAAATTAGAGACCCAGTACTTC.

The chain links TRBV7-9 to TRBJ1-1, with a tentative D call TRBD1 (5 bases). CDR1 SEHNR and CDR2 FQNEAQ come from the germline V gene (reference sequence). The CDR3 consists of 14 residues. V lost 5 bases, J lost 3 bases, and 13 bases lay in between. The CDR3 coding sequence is TGTGCCAGCAGCGCCTCGGGGGGATACACTGAAGCTTTCTTT. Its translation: CASSASGGYTEAFF.

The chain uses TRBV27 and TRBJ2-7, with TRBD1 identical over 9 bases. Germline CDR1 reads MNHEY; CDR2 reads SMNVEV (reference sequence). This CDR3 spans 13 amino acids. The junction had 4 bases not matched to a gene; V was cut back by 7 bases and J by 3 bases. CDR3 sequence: CASKGQGHYEQYF. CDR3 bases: TGTGCCAGCAAGGGACAGGGCCACTACGAGCAGTACTTC.

The CDR3 sequence is CASSLRLGGFSYEQYF. DNA of the CDR3: TGTGCCAGCAGCTTAAGGTTGGGGGGGTTCTCCTACGAGCAGTACTTC. The chain links TRBV7-2 to TRBJ2-7; the match to TRBD2 covers 7 bases. This CDR3 has 16 amino acids. Germline CDR1 reads SGHTA; CDR2 reads FQGNSA. V shed 2 bases, J shed 0 bases, and the junction held 7 bases outside the gene matches.

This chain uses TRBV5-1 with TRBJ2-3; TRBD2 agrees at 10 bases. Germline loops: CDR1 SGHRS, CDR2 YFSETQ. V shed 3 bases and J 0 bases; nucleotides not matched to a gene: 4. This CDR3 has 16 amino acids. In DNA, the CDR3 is TGCGCCAGCAGCTCCGAACTAGCGGGAAGCACAGATACGCAGTATTTT. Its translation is CASSSELAGSTDTQYF.

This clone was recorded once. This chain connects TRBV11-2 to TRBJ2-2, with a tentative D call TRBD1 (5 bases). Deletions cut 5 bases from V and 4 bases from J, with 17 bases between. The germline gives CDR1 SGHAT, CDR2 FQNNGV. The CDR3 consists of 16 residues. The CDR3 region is CASSPHRTAGTGELFF. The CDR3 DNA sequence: TGTGCCAGCAGCCCCCACAGGACGGCCGGCACCGGGGAGCTGTTTTTT.

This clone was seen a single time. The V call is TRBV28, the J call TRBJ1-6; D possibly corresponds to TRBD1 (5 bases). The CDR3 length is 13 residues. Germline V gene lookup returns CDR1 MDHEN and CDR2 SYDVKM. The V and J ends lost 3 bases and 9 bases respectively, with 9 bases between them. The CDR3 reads CASSLGGGSPLHF. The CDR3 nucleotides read TGTGCCAGCAGTTTGGGGGGGGGTTCACCCCTCCACTTT.